A selection of T cell receptor beta chains follows, all from one sample in a study of blood T cell repertoires in COVID-19. TCRdb keeps only in-frame clones here, not all; method: immunoSEQ multiplex PCR. The table records approximately 30,000 clones, 93% of them present only once. The sequencing sample was made of peripheral blood. The receptors were gathered from a human donor in a cohort sampled during active COVID-19. The CDR3 runs from the conserved cysteine through the conserved F or W. D genes are given only for firm matches. Part of the rows lack a size; the others show once, few, many or a class for expanded clones.

v_gene: TRBV18; abundance: -; j_gene: TRBJ1-1; d_gene: TRBD1; CDR3nt: TGTGCCAGCTCACCCTCGACAGGGGTGAACACTGAAGCTTTCTTT; CDR3aa: CASSPSTGVNTEAFF
v_gene: TRBV5-4; abundance: once; j_gene: TRBJ2-2; d_gene: -; CDR3nt: TGTGCCAGCAGCTTTTTACAACCAAACACCGGGGAGCTGTTTTTT; CDR3aa: CASSFLQPNTGELFF
v_gene: TRBV7-9; abundance: -; j_gene: TRBJ2-5; d_gene: TRBD1; CDR3nt: TGTGCCAGCAGCTTAGCAGGGGCAGGGGGTCCCCATTGGAGTCAGTACTTC; CDR3aa: CASSLAGAGGPHWSQYF
v_gene: TRBV11-3; abundance: -; j_gene: TRBJ2-3; d_gene: -; CDR3nt: TGTGCCAGCAGCTTGTTTAGCGGAAGCACAGATACGCAGTATTTT; CDR3aa: CASSLFSGSTDTQYF
v_gene: TRBV6-5; abundance: -; j_gene: TRBJ1-4; d_gene: -; CDR3nt: TGTGCCAGCAGGCGGGGGGTAACTGAAAAACTGTTTTTT; CDR3aa: CASRRGVTEKLFF
v_gene: TRBV6-5; abundance: -; j_gene: TRBJ1-2; d_gene: TRBD1; CDR3nt: TGTGCCAGCAGCCTCCAGGGGGCAGCTAACTATGGCTACACCTTC; CDR3aa: CASSLQGAANYGYTF
v_gene: TRBV2; abundance: -; j_gene: TRBJ2-2; d_gene: TRBD1; CDR3nt: TGTGCCAGCTCCGGGACAGGGGGCACCGGGGAGCTGTTTTTT; CDR3aa: CASSGTGGTGELFF
v_gene: TRBV5-6; abundance: -; j_gene: TRBJ1-3; d_gene: -; CDR3nt: TGTGCCAGCAGCTCCCTAAAAGGGGGTGGAAACACCATATATTTT; CDR3aa: CASSSLKGGGNTIYF
v_gene: TRBV9; abundance: -; j_gene: TRBJ1-3; d_gene: TRBD1; CDR3nt: TGTGCCAGCAATGGAAAAAGGGACAGGGGATCTGGAAACACCATATATTTT; CDR3aa: CASNGKRDRGSGNTIYF
v_gene: TRBV27; abundance: -; j_gene: TRBJ2-3; d_gene: -; CDR3nt: TGTGCCAGCCGAGTGCGGGGACCCACAGATACGCAGTATTTT; CDR3aa: CASRVRGPTDTQYF
v_gene: TRBV5-1; abundance: -; j_gene: TRBJ2-7; d_gene: -; CDR3nt: TGCGCCAGCAGCTTGAACGGGCGGGTCTACGAGCAGTACTTC; CDR3aa: CASSLNGRVYEQYF
v_gene: TRBV5-6; abundance: -; j_gene: TRBJ2-2; d_gene: TRBD1; CDR3nt: TGTGCCAGCAGCTCGGGACAGGTGAACACCGGGGAGCTGTTTTTT; CDR3aa: CASSSGQVNTGELFF
v_gene: TRBV7-9; abundance: -; j_gene: TRBJ1-5; d_gene: TRBD1; CDR3nt: TGTGCCAGCAGCTTAGTGCCGGGACAGGGTTCTAGCAATCAGCCCCAGCATTTT; CDR3aa: CASSLVPGQGSSNQPQHF
v_gene: TRBV29-1; abundance: -; j_gene: TRBJ2-1; d_gene: TRBD1; CDR3nt: TGCAGCGTTGAAGGACGGGACAGGGGCTTATCAAATGAGCAGTTCTTC; CDR3aa: CSVEGRDRGLSNEQFF
v_gene: TRBV7-9; abundance: -; j_gene: TRBJ1-5; d_gene: -; CDR3nt: TGTGCCAGCAGCCTGTGGCCTGATAATCAGCCCCAGCATTTT; CDR3aa: CASSLWPDNQPQHF
v_gene: TRBV2; abundance: -; j_gene: TRBJ2-3; d_gene: -; CDR3nt: TGTGCCAGCATGATGCTAGGGAGGACAGATACGCAGTATTTT; CDR3aa: CASMMLGRTDTQYF
v_gene: TRBV10-3; abundance: -; j_gene: TRBJ1-2; d_gene: -; CDR3nt: TGTGCCATCAGTGAGACTCTAGCCTATGGCTACACCTTC; CDR3aa: CAISETLAYGYTF
v_gene: TRBV3-1/TRBV3-2; abundance: -; j_gene: TRBJ1-4; d_gene: -; CDR3nt: TGTGCCAGCAGCCAGGAGCGGGGAAAACTGTTTTTT; CDR3aa: CASSQERGKLFF
v_gene: TRBV4-1; abundance: -; j_gene: TRBJ2-7; d_gene: -; CDR3nt: TGCGCCAGCAGCCAAGGTTTCAACTACGAGCAGTACTTC; CDR3aa: CASSQGFNYEQYF
v_gene: TRBV27; abundance: -; j_gene: TRBJ2-1; d_gene: -; CDR3nt: TGTGCCAGCGTGGCCAGGGCATCCTACAATGAGCAGTTCTTC; CDR3aa: CASVARASYNEQFF
v_gene: TRBV7-9; abundance: once; j_gene: TRBJ1-2; d_gene: TRBD1; CDR3nt: TGTGCCAGCAGCCCCGCCCCCCGGGACAGGGTGGGTATTAACTATGGCTACACCTTC; CDR3aa: CASSPAPRDRVGINYGYTF
v_gene: TRBV20-1; abundance: -; j_gene: TRBJ2-3; d_gene: TRBD2; CDR3nt: TGCAGTGCTAGTACTGTTCGCCTAGCGGGGTTTAGCACAGATACGCAGTATTTT; CDR3aa: CSASTVRLAGFSTDTQYF
v_gene: TRBV27; abundance: once; j_gene: TRBJ2-2; d_gene: TRBD2; CDR3nt: TGTGCCAGCACCATGACTAGCGGGGCGTCGAACACCGGGGAGCTGTTTTTT; CDR3aa: CASTMTSGASNTGELFF
v_gene: TRBV2; abundance: -; j_gene: TRBJ1-1; d_gene: -; CDR3nt: TGTGCCAGCAGTGTGTCGGGGATGAACACTGAAGCTTTCTTT; CDR3aa: CASSVSGMNTEAFF
v_gene: TRBV12-3/TRBV12-4; abundance: few; j_gene: TRBJ1-2; d_gene: -; CDR3nt: TGTGCCAGCAGCCCCGGACAGCACTATGGCTACACCTTC; CDR3aa: CASSPGQHYGYTF
v_gene: TRBV4-2; abundance: -; j_gene: TRBJ2-2; d_gene: TRBD2; CDR3nt: TGTGCCAGCAGCCAAGTCGTTGGGGAGGGGGGGGAGCTGTTTTTT; CDR3aa: CASSQVVGEGGELFF
v_gene: TRBV12-3/TRBV12-4; abundance: -; j_gene: TRBJ2-3; d_gene: -; CDR3nt: TGTGCCAGCAGCCTAATTGATACGCAGTATTTT; CDR3aa: CASSLIDTQYF
v_gene: TRBV18; abundance: -; j_gene: TRBJ2-1; d_gene: -; CDR3nt: TGTGCCAGCTCACGGTCAGCGAGGGGGGGAAATGAGCAGTTCTTC; CDR3aa: CASSRSARGGNEQFF
v_gene: TRBV6-5; abundance: -; j_gene: TRBJ1-1; d_gene: -; CDR3nt: TGTGCCAGCAGTTACGGCAGTGGGGCTCCGAACACTGAAGCTTTCTTT; CDR3aa: CASSYGSGAPNTEAFF
v_gene: TRBV28; abundance: -; j_gene: TRBJ1-1; d_gene: -; CDR3nt: TGTGCCAGCAGTTTATCCTATCGGGGAGGGGACACTGAAGCTTTCTTT; CDR3aa: CASSLSYRGGDTEAFF
v_gene: TRBV18; abundance: -; j_gene: TRBJ2-3; d_gene: TRBD2; CDR3nt: TGTGCCAGCTCACCACCCGGGCTAGCGGGAGGTGGAGATACGCAGTATTTT; CDR3aa: CASSPPGLAGGGDTQYF
v_gene: TRBV3-1/TRBV3-2; abundance: -; j_gene: TRBJ1-4; d_gene: -; CDR3nt: TGTGCCAGCAGCCAAGATCAGAATCAAAAACTGTTTTTT; CDR3aa: CASSQDQNQKLFF
v_gene: TRBV9; abundance: -; j_gene: TRBJ1-2; d_gene: TRBD1; CDR3nt: TGTGCCAGCAGCCCGAGACAGGGCAGTAACTATGGCTACACCTTC; CDR3aa: CASSPRQGSNYGYTF
v_gene: TRBV18; abundance: -; j_gene: TRBJ1-4; d_gene: -; CDR3nt: TGTGCCAGCTCGCTCGCTGGGCCCCCAGTAGGTGAAAAACTGTTTTTT; CDR3aa: CASSLAGPPVGEKLFF
v_gene: TRBV7-9; abundance: -; j_gene: TRBJ1-4; d_gene: TRBD1; CDR3nt: TGTGCCAGCAGCTTAGGGCCGGGACAGGGGTCTAATGAAAAACTGTTTTTT; CDR3aa: CASSLGPGQGSNEKLFF
v_gene: TRBV6-1; abundance: few; j_gene: TRBJ1-4; d_gene: TRBD1; CDR3nt: TGTGCCAGCAGTGAAGAAGGGGCAGGGGGCAGTAAACTGTTTTTT; CDR3aa: CASSEEGAGGSKLFF
v_gene: TRBV27; abundance: -; j_gene: TRBJ2-7; d_gene: -; CDR3nt: TGTGCCAGCAGCTCTTACTACGAGCAGTACTTC; CDR3aa: CASSSYYEQYF
v_gene: TRBV18; abundance: -; j_gene: TRBJ2-1; d_gene: -; CDR3nt: TGTGCCAGCTCACGGCTCCCAGGGGATGAGCAGTTCTTC; CDR3aa: CASSRLPGDEQFF
v_gene: TRBV27; abundance: -; j_gene: TRBJ2-1; d_gene: TRBD1; CDR3nt: TGTGCCAGCAGTCAGCGCGGGACAGGTCTCGGGAATGGGCAGTTCTTC; CDR3aa: CASSQRGTGLGNGQFF
v_gene: TRBV11-3; abundance: -; j_gene: TRBJ2-1; d_gene: -; CDR3nt: TGTGCCAGCAGCCCAGGTGGGGGGGCGTTCAACAATGAGCAGTTCTTC; CDR3aa: CASSPGGGAFNNEQFF
v_gene: TRBV29-1; abundance: -; j_gene: TRBJ1-1; d_gene: -; CDR3nt: TGCAGCGTTGACAGTTTAGGCGGAGCTTTCTTT; CDR3aa: CSVDSLGGAFF
v_gene: TRBV27; abundance: -; j_gene: TRBJ1-6; d_gene: -; CDR3nt: TGTGCCAGCAGTTTATCCCGGACACGGTTAGATAATTCACCCCTCCACTTT; CDR3aa: CASSLSRTRLDNSPLHF
v_gene: TRBV27; abundance: -; j_gene: TRBJ2-4; d_gene: TRBD2; CDR3nt: TGTGCCAGCAGTCCCCTCGGAGCGGGGGGTAAAAACATTCAGTACTTC; CDR3aa: CASSPLGAGGKNIQYF
v_gene: TRBV4-1; abundance: once; j_gene: TRBJ1-1; d_gene: -; CDR3nt: TGCGCCAGCAGCCAAGTAGGGCAGGGCCTCGCAGCTTTCTTT; CDR3aa: CASSQVGQGLAAFF
v_gene: TRBV11-2; abundance: -; j_gene: TRBJ1-4; d_gene: TRBD1; CDR3nt: TGTGCCAGCAGACAGGGGGTAGAAAATGAAAAACTGTTTTTT; CDR3aa: CASRQGVENEKLFF
v_gene: TRBV5-4; abundance: -; j_gene: TRBJ2-2; d_gene: -; CDR3nt: TGTGCCAGCAGCCCAACAGGGACGGGCACCGGGGAGCTGTTTTTT; CDR3aa: CASSPTGTGTGELFF
v_gene: TRBV18; abundance: -; j_gene: TRBJ2-5; d_gene: TRBD2; CDR3nt: TGTGCCAGCTCACCACCGCCAGCGGGGGCCCAAGAGACCCAGTACTTC; CDR3aa: CASSPPPAGAQETQYF
v_gene: TRBV7-9; abundance: -; j_gene: TRBJ2-4; d_gene: TRBD2; CDR3nt: TGTGCCAGCAGCAACCCCAATAGCGGGGGGGCGAACATTCAGTACTTC; CDR3aa: CASSNPNSGGANIQYF
v_gene: TRBV2; abundance: once; j_gene: TRBJ1-4; d_gene: TRBD1; CDR3nt: TGTGCCAGCAGCCTCCTCCTAGGATCTGACAGGGATGGTGAAAAACTGTTTTTT; CDR3aa: CASSLLLGSDRDGEKLFF